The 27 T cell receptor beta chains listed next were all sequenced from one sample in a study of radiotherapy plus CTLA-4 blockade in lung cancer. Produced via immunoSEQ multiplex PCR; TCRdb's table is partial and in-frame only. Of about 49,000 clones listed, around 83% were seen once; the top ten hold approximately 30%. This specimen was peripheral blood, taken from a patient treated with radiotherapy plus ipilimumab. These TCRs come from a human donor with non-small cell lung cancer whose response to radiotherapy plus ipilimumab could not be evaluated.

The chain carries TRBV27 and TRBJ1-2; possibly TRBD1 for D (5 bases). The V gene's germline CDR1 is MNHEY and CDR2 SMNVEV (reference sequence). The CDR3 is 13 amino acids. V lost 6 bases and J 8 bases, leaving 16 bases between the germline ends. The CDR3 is CASRSSDSGGYTF. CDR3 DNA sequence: TGTGCCAGCAGATCCTCTGACAGTGGCGGCTACACCTTC.

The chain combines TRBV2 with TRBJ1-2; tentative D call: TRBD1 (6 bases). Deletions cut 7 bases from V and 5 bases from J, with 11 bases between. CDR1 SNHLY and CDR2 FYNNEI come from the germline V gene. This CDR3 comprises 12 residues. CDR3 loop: CASTGVLYGYTF. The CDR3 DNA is TGTGCCAGCACAGGGGTCCTATATGGCTACACCTTC.

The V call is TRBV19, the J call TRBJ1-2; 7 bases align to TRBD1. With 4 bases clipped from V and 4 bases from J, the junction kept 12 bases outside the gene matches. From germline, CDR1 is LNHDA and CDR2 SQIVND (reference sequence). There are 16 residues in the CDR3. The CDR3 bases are TGTGCCAGTAGTACCCGGGACAGCAGCAGTCTCTATGGCTACACCTTC. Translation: CASSTRDSSSLYGYTF.

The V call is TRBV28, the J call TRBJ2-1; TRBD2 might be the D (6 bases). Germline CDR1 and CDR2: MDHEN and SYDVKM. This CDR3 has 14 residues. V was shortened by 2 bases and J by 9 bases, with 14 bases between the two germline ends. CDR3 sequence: CASSLGGPLGEQFF. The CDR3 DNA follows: TGTGCCAGCAGTTTAGGAGGGCCCCTCGGTGAGCAGTTCTTC.

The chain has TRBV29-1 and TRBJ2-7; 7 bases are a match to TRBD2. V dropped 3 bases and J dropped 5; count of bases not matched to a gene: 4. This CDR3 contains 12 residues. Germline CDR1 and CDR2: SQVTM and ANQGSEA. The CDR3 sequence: CSVDEGGDEQYF. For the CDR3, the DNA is TGCAGCGTTGATGAGGGAGGGGACGAGCAGTACTTC.

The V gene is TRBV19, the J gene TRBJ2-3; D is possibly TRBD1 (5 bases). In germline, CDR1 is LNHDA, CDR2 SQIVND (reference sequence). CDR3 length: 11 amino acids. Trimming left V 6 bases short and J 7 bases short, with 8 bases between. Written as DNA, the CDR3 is TGTGCCAGTAGACAGGCAAATACGCAGTATTTT. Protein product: CASRQANTQYF.

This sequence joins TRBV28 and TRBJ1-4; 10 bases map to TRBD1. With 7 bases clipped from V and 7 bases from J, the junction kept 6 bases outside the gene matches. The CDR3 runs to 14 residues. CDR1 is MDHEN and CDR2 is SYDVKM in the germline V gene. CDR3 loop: CASTLTGGREKLFF. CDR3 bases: TGTGCCAGCACCCTGACAGGGGGCCGTGAAAAACTGTTTTTT.

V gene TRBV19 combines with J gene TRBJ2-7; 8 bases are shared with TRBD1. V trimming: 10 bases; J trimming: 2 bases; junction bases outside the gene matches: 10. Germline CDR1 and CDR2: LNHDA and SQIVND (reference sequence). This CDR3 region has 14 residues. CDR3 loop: CATSPGQVTYEQYF. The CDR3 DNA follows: TGTGCCACCTCACCGGGACAGGTTACCTACGAGCAGTACTTC. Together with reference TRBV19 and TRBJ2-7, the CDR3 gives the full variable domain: DGGITQSPKYLFRKEGQNVTLSCEQNLNHDAMYWYRQDPGQGLRLIYYSQIVNDFQKGDIAEGYSVSREKKESFPLTVTSAQKNPTAFYLCATSPGQVTYEQYFGPGTRLTVT.

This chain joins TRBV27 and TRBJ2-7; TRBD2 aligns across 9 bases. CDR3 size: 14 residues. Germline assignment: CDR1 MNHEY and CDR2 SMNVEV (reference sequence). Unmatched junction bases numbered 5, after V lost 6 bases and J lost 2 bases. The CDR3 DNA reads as TGTGCCAGCAGACTAGCGGGCGCCGCCTACGAGCAGTACTTC. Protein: CASRLAGAAYEQYF.

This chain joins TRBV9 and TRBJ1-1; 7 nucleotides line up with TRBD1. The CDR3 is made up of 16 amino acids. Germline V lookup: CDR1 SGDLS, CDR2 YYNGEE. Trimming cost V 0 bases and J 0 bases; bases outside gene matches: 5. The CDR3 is CASSVAPGQLNTEAFF. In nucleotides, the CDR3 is TGTGCCAGCAGCGTAGCCCCGGGACAGCTGAACACTGAAGCTTTCTTT. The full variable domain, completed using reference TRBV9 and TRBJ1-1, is DSGVTQTPKHLITATGQRVTLRCSPRSGDLSVYWYQQSLDQGLQFLIQYYNGEERAKGNILERFSAQQFPDLHSELNLSSLELGDSALYFCASSVAPGQLNTEAFFGQGTRLTVV.

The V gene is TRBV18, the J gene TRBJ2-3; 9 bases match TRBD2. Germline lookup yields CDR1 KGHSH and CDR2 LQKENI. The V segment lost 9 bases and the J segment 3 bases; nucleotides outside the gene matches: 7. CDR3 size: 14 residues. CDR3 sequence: CASYLSGSTDTQYF. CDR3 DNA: TGTGCCAGTTACCTTAGCGGGAGTACAGATACGCAGTATTTT.

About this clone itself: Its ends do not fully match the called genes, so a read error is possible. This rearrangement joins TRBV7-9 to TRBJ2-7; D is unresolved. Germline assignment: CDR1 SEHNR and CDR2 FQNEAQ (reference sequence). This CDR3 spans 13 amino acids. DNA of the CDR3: TGTGCCAGCAGCTTAGATGGCTCCCACGAGCAGTACTTC. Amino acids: CASSLDGSHEQYF. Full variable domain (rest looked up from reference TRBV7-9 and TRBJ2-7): DTGVSQNPRHKITKRGQNVTFRCDPISEHNRLYWYRQTLGQGPEFLTYFQNEAQLEKSRLLSDRFSAERPKGSFSTLEIQRTEQGDSAMYLCASSLDGSHEQYFGPGTRLTVT.

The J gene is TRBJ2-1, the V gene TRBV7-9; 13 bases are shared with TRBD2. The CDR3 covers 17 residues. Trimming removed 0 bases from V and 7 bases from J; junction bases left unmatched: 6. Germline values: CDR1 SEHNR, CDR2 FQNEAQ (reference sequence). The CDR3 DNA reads TGTGCCAGCAGCTTAGCGGGAGCACTAGCGGGAGGGAATGAGCAGTTCTTC. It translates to CASSLAGALAGGNEQFF.

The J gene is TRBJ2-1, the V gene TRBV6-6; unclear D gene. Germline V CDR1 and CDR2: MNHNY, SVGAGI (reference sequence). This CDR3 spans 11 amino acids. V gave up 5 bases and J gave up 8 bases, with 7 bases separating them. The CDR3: CASSAADEQFF. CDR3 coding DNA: TGTGCCAGCAGTGCCGCGGATGAGCAGTTCTTC.

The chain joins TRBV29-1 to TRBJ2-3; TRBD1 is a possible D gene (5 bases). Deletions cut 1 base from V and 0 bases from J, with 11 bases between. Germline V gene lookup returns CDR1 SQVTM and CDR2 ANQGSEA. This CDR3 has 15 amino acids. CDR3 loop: CSVEVLGLSTDTQYF. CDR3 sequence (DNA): TGCAGCGTTGAAGTTCTGGGGCTTAGCACAGATACGCAGTATTTT.

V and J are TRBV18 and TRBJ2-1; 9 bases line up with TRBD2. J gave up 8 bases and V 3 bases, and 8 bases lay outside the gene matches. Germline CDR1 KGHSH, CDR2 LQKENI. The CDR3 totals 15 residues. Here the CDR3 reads CASSPGASGEDEQFF. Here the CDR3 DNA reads TGTGCCAGCTCACCTGGGGCTAGCGGGGAGGATGAGCAGTTCTTC.

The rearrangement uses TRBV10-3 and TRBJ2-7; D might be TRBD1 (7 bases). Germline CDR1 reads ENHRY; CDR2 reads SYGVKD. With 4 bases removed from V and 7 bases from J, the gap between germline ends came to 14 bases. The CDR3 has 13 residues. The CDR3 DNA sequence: TGTGCCATCAGTGGGGCGCAGGGGGGTGAGCAGTACTTC. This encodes CAISGAQGGEQYF.

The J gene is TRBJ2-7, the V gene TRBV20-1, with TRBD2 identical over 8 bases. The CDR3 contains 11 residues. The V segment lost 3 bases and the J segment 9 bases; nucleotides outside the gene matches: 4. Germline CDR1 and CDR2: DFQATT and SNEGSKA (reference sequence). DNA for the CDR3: TGCAGTGCTAGCGGGGGGGGCGGGCAGTACTTC. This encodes CSASGGGGQYF.

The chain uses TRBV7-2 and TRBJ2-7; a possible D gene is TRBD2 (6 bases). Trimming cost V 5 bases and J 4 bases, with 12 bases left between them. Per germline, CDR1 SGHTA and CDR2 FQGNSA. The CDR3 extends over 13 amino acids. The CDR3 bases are TGTGCCAGCAGCCCGGGACTGCTATACGAGCAGTACTTC. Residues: CASSPGLLYEQYF.

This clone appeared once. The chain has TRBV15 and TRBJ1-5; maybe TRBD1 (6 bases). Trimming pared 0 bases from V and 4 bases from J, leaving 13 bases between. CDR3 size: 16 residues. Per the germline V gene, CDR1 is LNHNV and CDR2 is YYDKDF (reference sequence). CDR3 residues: CATSREAGAINQPQHF. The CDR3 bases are TGTGCCACCAGCAGAGAGGCAGGGGCGATAAATCAGCCCCAGCATTTT. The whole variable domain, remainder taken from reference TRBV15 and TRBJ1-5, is DAMVIQNPRYQVTQFGKPVTLSCSQTLNHNVMYWYQQKSSQAPKLLFHYYDKDFNNEADTPDNFQSRRPNTSFCFLDIRSPGLGDTAMYLCATSREAGAINQPQHFGDGTRLSIL.

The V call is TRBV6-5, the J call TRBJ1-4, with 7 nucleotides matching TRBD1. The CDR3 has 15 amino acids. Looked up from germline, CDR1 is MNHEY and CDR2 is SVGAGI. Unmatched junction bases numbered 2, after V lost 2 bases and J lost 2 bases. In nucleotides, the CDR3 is TGTGCCAGCAGTTACCGGGGACAGACTAATGAAAAACTGTTTTTT. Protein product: CASSYRGQTNEKLFF.

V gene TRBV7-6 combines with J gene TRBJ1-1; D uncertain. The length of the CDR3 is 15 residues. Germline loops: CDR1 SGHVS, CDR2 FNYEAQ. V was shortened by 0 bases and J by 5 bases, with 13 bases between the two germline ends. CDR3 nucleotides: TGTGCCAGCAGCTTAGCGGGCCAGGCCTATACTGAAGCTTTCTTT. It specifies CASSLAGQAYTEAFF.

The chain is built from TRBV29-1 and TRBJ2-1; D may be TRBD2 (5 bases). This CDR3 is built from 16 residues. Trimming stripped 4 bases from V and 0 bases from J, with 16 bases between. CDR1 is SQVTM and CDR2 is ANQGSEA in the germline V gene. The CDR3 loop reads CSVVGIPGSSYNEQFF. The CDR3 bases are TGCAGCGTTGTAGGGATCCCGGGGAGCTCCTACAATGAGCAGTTCTTC.

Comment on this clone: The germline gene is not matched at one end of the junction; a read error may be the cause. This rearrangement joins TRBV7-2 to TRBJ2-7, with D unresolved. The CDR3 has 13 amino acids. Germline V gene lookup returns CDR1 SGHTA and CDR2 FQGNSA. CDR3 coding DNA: TGTGCCAGCAGTTTAGACACTAACTACGAGCAGTACTTC. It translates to CASSLDTNYEQYF.

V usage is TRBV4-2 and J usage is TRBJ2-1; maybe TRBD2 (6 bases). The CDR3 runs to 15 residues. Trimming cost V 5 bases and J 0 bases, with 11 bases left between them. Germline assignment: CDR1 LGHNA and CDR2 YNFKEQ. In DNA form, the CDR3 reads TGTGCCAGCAGCTTTCGGACTAACTCCTACAATGAGCAGTTCTTC. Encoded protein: CASSFRTNSYNEQFF.

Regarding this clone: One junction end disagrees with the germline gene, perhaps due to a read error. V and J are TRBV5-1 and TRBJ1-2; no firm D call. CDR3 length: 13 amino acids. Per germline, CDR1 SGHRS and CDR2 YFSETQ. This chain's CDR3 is CASSLAGVYGCTF. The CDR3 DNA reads TGCGCCAGCAGCTTGGCCGGGGTCTATGGCTGCACCTTC.

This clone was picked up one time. The CDR3, as DNA: TGTGCTAGTGGTTTGGTTTCAGCGGGAGGGCTGGCCAAAAACATTCAGTACTTC. As protein: CASGLVSAGGLAKNIQYF. The rearrangement links TRBV12-5 to TRBJ2-4; 10 bases line up with TRBD2. Losses at the gene ends were 0 bases for V and 1 base for J; bases not matched to a gene: 6. From germline, CDR1 is LGHNT and CDR2 FRNRAP. This CDR3 is built from 18 residues.